The source of this TCR beta chain is a study of blood T cell repertoires in COVID-19. Here immunoSEQ multiplex PCR was the method, and the copy in TCRdb shows in-frame clones only, minus some. The table lists about 190,000 clones, roughly 78% of them singletons. The germline CDR1 and CDR2 sequences are SGHVS and FQNEAQ. The ends were cut back, 1 base at V and 7 bases at J, with 11 bases in the middle. The CDR3 covers 13 residues. Sequencing was done on a sample of peripheral blood. The TCR sequence derives from a woman of 80 years or more with active or convalescent COVID-19. V usage is TRBV7-8 and J usage is TRBJ2-7; a weak D match, TRBD2 (5 bases). CDR3 bases: TGTGCCAGCAGCTTAGACTCACGGGGTGAGCAGTACTTC. Residues: CASSLDSRGEQYF.